Here is one T cell receptor beta chain with its context. The antigen it binds to is not known. Base quality data are lacking; no much larger clone is found one base away. The immunoSEQ Assay was the method used to sequence TCRbeta CDR3 regions. After extraction, genomic DNA underwent amplification by bias-controlled multiplex PCR, followed by high-throughput sequencing. The original methods were these. To quantify the absolute abundance of every unique TCRbeta CDR3 region, sequences were collapsed and filtered. Usable DNA was measured by amplifying reference genes present in all nucleated cells, and TCRbeta template counts were normalized to that usable DNA to estimate T cell fraction. Repertoire TCRs were annotated as SARS-CoV-2-specific when V gene, CDR3 amino acid sequence and J gene were exactly matched to a known reactive TCR set. The reference SARS-CoV-2 TCR set was derived from MIRA and filtered for enrichment in COVID-19-positive ImmuneCODE repertoires, a step that removed public or cross-reactive TCRs. Drawing on the MIRA antigens, annotated TCRs were analysed further at the level of specific ORF or position within ORF. Breadth was defined as annotated unique rearrangements over total unique productive rearrangements; depth was the summed frequency of those rearrangements. Two-sided Wilcoxon rank-sum tests were applied when comparing TCR breadth between groups. TCRdb stores this immuneACCESS table with in-frame sequences only. Part of the clones is absent; in the studies checked, under half of the shortfall reflects unresolved V genes, and no reason is known for the rest. V, J and clone size are taken as reported in that table, and D and trimming were inferred from the DNA itself. The sample table contains 440,000 or so clones; only one count was recorded for 92% of them. More than 1.5% of the sample lies in the top ten.

These data originate in a study of Ad26.COV2.S vaccination and SARS-CoV-2 variants (dated by TCRdb to the early 2020s). Turning to the overall study: Vaccine-arm donors came from COV1001, a multicentre, randomized, double-blind, placebo-controlled phase I-IIa trial of Ad26.COV2.S in healthy adults. TCRbeta repertoire sequencing was used to assess the specificity and breadth of SARS-CoV-2-reactive T cell receptors after Ad26.COV2.S vaccination. Blinding of investigators to trial group allocation was maintained during experiments and outcome assessment. Participants in the trial were split at random into five groups of five each, receiving low-dose or high-dose Ad26.COV2.S once or twice, or else placebo on both occasions. A total of approximately 30 samples were included in the TCR-sequenced set, comprising 19 Ad26.COV2.S vaccine recipients, 5 placebo recipients and 8 SARS-CoV-2 convalescent individuals. Ad26.COV2.S was administered intramuscularly at a dose of 5x10^10 or 1x10^11 viral particles, either as one shot or as two shots given 56 days apart.

The V end loses 3 bases and the J end loses 1 base, and a stretch of 7 bases separates them. The CDR3 contains 13 residues, cysteine and phenylalanine counted. Only the CDR3 DNA stays, 39 bases, in frame from base 1. The germline V gene (reference sequence) gives CDR1 as SGHNT and CDR2 as YYREEE. Study-wide conclusions, independent of this receptor: After vaccination, substantial breadth of spike-specific CD8+ and CD4+ T cell responses was reported. Ad26.COV2.S recipients had higher spike-specific TCR breadth than placebo recipients (P = 0.0014). The authors noted that total T cell responses may have been underestimated by the TCR breadth and depth analyses. Comparable non-spike TCR breadth was observed between vaccine and placebo recipients, consistent with only spike being contained in the vaccine. The study was not powered for comparison of responses between vaccine doses or regimens.

The label giving this sample's treatment or condition can be read as: some 20 received Ad26.COV2.S at low or high dose, single or two shots; roughly five received placebo; per-sample allocation not given. For vaccine and placebo recipients, the sequenced repertoires came from samples collected on day 63 after the first injection. Between 29 July and 7 August 2020, Cohort 1b enrolled 20 to 30 adults aged 18-55 years at one site in Boston, USA. Ad26.COV2.S was a replication-incompetent adenovirus type 26 vector expressing a prefusion-stabilized SARS-CoV-2 spike protein from the original Wuhan strain.

The chain is assembled from TRBV5-4 and TRBJ1-1; no D segment can be confidently identified. The TCR sequence derives from a person between 18 and 65 years old who received the Ad26.COV2.S COVID-19 vaccine or a placebo. The sample here was peripheral blood, taken in a trial of Ad26.COV2.S vaccine versus placebo. The CDR3 region reads CASSSDGNTEAFF. The nucleotide sequence reads TGTGCCAGCAGCTCAGACGGGAACACTGAAGCTTTCTTT.